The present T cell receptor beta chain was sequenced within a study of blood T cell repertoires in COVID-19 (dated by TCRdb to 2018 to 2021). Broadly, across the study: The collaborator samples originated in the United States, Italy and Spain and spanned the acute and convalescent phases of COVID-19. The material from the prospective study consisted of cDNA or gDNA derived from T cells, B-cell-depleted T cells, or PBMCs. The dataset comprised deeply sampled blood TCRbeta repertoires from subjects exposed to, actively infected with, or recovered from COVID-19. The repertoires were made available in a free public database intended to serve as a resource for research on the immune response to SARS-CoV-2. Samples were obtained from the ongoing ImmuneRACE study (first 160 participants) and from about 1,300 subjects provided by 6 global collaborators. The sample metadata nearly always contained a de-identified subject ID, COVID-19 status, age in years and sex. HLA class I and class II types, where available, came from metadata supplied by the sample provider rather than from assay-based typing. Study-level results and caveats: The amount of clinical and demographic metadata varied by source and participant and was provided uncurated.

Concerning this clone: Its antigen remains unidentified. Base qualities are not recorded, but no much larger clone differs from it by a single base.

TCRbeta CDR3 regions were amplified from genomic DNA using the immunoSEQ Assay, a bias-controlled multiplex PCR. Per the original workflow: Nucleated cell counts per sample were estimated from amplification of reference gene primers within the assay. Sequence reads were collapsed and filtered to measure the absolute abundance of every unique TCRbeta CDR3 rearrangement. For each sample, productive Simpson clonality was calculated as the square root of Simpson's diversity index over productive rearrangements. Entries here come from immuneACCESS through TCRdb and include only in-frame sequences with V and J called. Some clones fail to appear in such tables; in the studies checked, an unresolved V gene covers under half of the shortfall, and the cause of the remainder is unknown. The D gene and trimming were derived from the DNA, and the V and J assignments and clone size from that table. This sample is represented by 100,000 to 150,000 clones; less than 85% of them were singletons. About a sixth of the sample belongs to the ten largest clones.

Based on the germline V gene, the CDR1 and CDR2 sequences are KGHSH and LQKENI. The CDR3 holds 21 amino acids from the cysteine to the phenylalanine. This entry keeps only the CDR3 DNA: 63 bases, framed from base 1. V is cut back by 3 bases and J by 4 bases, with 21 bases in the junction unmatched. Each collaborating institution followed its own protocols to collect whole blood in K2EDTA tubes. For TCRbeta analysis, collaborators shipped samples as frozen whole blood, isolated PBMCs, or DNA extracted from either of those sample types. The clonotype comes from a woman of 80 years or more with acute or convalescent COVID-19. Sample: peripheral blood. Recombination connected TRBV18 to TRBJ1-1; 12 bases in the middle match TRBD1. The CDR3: CASSPRSVGTGGGMKGTEAFF. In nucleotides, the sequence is TGTGCCAGCTCACCGAGGTCGGTCGGGACAGGGGGCGGGATGAAGGGCACTGAAGCTTTCTTT.